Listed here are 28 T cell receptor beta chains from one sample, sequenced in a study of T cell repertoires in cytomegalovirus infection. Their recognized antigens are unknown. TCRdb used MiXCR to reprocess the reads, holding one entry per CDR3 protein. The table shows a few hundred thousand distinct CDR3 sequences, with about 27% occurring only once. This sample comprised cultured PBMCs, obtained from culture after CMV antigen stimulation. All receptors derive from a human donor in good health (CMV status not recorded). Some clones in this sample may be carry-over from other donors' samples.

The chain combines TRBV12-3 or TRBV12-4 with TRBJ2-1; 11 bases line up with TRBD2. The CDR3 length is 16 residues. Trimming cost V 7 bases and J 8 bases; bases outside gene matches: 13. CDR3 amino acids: CASTLSGTSGGDEQFF. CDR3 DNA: TGTGCCAGCACCCTTTCCGGGACTAGCGGTGGGGATGAGCAGTTCTTC.

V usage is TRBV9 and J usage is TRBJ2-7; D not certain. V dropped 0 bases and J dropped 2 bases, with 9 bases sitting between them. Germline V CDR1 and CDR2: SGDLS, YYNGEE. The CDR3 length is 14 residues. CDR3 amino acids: CASSVDPAPYEQYF. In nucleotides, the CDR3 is TGTGCCAGCAGCGTAGACCCAGCCCCCTACGAGCAGTACTTC.

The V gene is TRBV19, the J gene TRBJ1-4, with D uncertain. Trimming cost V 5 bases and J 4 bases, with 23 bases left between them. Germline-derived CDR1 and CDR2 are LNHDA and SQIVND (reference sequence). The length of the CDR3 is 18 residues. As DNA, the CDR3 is TGTGCCAGTAGTTCCCTAGGCGGCGGGCCCGAGTATAATGAAAAACTGTTTTTT. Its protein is CASSSLGGGPEYNEKLFF.

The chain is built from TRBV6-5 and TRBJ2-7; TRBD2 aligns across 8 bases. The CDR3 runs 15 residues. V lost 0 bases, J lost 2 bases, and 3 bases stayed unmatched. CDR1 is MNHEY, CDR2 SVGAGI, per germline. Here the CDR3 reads CASSYSRGETYEQYF. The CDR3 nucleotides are TGTGCCAGCAGTTACTCGCGGGGGGAAACCTACGAGCAGTACTTC.

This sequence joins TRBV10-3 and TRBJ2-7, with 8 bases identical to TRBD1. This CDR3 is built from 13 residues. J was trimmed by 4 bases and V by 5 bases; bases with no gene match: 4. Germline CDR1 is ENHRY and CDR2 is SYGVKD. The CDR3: CAISPGTGYEQYF. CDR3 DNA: TGTGCCATCAGTCCCGGGACAGGTTACGAGCAGTACTTC.

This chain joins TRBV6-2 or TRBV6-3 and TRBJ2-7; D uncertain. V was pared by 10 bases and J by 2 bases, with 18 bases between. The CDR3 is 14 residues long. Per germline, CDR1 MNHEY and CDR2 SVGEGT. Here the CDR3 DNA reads TGTGCCACGAATTTAGATACAGTCGCCTACGAGCAGTACTTC. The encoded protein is CATNLDTVAYEQYF.

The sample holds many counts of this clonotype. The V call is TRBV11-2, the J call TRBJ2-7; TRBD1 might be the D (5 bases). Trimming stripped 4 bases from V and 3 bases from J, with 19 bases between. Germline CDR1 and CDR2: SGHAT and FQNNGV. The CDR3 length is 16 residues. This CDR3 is CASSSVADSGDYEQYF. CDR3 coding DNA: TGTGCCAGCAGCTCCGTCGCCGACAGTGGGGACTACGAGCAGTACTTC.

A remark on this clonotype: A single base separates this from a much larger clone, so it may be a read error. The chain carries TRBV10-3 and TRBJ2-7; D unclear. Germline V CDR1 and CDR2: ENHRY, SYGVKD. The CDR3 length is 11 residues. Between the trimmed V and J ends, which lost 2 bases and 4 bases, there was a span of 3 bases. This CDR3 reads CAISEGYEQYF. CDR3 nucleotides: TGTGCCATCAGTGAGGGGTACGAGCAGTACTTC.

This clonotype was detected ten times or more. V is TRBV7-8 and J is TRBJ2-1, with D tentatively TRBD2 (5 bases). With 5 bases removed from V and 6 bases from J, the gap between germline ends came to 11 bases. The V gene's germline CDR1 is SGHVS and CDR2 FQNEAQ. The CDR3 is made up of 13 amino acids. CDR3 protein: CASSVTGFNEQFF. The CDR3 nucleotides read TGTGCCAGCAGCGTCACGGGGTTCAATGAGCAGTTCTTC.

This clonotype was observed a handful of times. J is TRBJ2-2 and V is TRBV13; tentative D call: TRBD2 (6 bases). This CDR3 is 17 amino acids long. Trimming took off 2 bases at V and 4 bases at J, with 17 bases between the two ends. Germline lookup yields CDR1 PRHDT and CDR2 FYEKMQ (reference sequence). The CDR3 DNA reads TGTGCCAGCAGCTTAAAAGGAGGGCGGCCTGGCACCGGGGAGCTGTTTTTT. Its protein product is CASSLKGGRPGTGELFF.

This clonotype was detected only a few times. The CDR3 loop is CASSLEQLSYEQYF. CDR3 DNA: TGTGCCAGCAGCTTAGAACAGCTTTCCTACGAGCAGTACTTC. This chain joins TRBV7-6 and TRBJ2-7; no clear D. With 1 base removed from V and 1 base from J, the gap between germline ends came to 8 bases. Germline assignment: CDR1 SGHVS and CDR2 FNYEAQ. CDR3 length: 14 residues.

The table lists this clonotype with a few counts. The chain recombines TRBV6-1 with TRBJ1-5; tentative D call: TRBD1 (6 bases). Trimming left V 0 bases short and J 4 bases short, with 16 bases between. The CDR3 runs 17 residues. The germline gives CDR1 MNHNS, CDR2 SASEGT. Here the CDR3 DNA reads TGTGCCAGCAGTGAAGCTCGGGACACCCTAAGGAATCAGCCCCAGCATTTT. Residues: CASSEARDTLRNQPQHF.

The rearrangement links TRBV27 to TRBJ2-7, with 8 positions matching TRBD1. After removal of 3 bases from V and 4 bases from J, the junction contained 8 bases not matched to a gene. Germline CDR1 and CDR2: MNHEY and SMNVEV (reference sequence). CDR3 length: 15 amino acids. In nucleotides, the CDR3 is TGTGCCAGCAGTTTGTTCGGGACAGGCGCTTACGAGCAGTACTTC. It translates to CASSLFGTGAYEQYF.

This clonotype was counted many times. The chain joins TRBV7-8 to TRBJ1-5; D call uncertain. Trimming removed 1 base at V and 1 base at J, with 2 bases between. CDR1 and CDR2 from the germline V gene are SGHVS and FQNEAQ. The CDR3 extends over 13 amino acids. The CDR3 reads CASSLESNQPQHF. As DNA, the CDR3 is TGTGCCAGCAGCTTAGAGAGCAATCAGCCCCAGCATTTT.

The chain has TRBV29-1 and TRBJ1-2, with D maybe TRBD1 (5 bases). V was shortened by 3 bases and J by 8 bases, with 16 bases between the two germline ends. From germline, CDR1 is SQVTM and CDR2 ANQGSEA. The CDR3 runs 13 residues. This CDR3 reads CSVDKGQGGGYTF. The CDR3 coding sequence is TGCAGCGTTGACAAGGGGCAGGGCGGAGGCTACACCTTC.

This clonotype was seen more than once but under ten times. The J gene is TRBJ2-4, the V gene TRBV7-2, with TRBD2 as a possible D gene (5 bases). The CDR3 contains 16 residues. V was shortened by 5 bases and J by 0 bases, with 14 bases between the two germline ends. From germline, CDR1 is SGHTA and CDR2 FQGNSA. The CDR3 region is CASSRGERLAKNIQYF. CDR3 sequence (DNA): TGTGCCAGCAGCCGTGGGGAGCGGTTAGCCAAAAACATTCAGTACTTC.

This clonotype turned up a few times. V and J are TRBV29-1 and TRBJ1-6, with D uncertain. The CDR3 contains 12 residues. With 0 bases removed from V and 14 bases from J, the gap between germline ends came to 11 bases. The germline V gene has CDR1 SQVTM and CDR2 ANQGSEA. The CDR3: CSVEEQDGALHF. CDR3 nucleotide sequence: TGCAGCGTTGAAGAGCAGGACGGGGCCCTCCACTTT.

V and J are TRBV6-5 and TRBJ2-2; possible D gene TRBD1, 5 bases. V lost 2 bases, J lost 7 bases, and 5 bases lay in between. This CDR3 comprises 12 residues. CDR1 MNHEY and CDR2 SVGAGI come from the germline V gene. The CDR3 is CASSYDSGELFF. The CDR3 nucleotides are TGTGCCAGCAGTTACGACAGCGGGGAGCTGTTTTTT.

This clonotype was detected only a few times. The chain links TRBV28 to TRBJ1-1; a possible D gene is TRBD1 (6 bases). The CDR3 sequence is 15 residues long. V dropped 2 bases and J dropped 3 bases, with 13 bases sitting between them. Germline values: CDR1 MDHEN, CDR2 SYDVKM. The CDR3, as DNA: TGTGCCAGCAGTTTAGTCAGGGGTGCTGACACTGAAGCTTTCTTT. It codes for CASSLVRGADTEAFF.

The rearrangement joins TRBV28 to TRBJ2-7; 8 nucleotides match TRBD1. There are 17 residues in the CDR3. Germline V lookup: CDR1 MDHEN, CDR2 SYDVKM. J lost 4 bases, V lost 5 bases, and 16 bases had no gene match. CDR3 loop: CASSPFPAQGARYEQYF. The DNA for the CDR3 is TGTGCCAGCAGTCCTTTCCCAGCTCAGGGGGCGCGGTACGAGCAGTACTTC. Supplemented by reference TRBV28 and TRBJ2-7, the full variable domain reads DVKVTQSSRYLVKRTGEKVFLECVQDMDHENMFWYRQDPGLGLRLIYFSYDVKMKEKGDIPEGYSVSREKKERFSLILESASTNQTSMYLCASSPFPAQGARYEQYFGPGTRLTVT.

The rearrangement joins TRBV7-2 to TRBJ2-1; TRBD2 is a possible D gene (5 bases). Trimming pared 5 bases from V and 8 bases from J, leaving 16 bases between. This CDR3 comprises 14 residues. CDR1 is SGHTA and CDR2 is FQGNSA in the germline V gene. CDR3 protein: CASSRGSGNHEQFF. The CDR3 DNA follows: TGTGCCAGCAGCCGCGGGTCAGGCAACCATGAGCAGTTCTTC.

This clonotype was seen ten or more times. In DNA form, the CDR3 reads TGTGCCAGCAGCTCCTGGTTCCGGGACTATCCTAGCACAGATACGCAGTATTTT. It specifies CASSSWFRDYPSTDTQYF. The chain is built from TRBV7-2 and TRBJ2-3; 7 bases align to TRBD2. V dropped 4 bases and J dropped 0; count of bases not matched to a gene: 13. The CDR3 loop spans 18 amino acids. CDR1 is SGHTA and CDR2 is FQGNSA in the germline V gene.

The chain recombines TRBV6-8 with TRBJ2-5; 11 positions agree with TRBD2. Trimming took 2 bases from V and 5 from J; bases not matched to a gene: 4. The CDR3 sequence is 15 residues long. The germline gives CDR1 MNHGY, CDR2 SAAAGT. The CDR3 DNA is TGTGCCAGCAGTTACCCTAGCGGGGGGCGGGAGACCCAGTACTTC. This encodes CASSYPSGGRETQYF.

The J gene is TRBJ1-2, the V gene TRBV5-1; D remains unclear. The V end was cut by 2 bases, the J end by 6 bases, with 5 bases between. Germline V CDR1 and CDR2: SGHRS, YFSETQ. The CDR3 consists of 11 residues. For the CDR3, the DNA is TGCGCCAGCAGCTTCGAGGATGGCTACACCTTC. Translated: CASSFEDGYTF.

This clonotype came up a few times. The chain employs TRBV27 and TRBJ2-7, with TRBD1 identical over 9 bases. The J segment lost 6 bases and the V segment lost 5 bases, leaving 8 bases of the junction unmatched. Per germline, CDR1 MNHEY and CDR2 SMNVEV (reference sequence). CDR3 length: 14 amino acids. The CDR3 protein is CASSLGQGWSEQYF. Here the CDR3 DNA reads TGTGCCAGCAGTCTGGGACAGGGTTGGAGCGAGCAGTACTTC.

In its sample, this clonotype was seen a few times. CDR3 protein: CASSGQGTDTQYF. In DNA, the CDR3 is TGTGCCAGCAGTGGACAGGGCACAGATACGCAGTATTTT. The chain recombines TRBV6-6 with TRBJ2-3; 7 positions agree with TRBD1. CDR3 length: 13 amino acids. Germline loops: CDR1 MNHNY, CDR2 SVGAGI (reference sequence). With 5 bases clipped from V and 1 base from J, the junction kept 0 bases outside the gene matches.

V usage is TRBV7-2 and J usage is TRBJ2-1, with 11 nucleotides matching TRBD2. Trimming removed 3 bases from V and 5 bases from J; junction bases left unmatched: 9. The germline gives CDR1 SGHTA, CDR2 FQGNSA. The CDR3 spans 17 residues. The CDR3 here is CASSFRLAGLRDNEQFF. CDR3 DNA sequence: TGTGCCAGCAGCTTCCGACTAGCGGGATTACGGGACAATGAGCAGTTCTTC. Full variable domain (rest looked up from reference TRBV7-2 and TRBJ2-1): GAGVSQSPSNKVTEKGKDVELRCDPISGHTALYWYRQSLGQGLEFLIYFQGNSAPDKSGLPSDRFSAERTGGSVSTLTIQRTQQEDSAVYLCASSFRLAGLRDNEQFFGPGTRLTVL.

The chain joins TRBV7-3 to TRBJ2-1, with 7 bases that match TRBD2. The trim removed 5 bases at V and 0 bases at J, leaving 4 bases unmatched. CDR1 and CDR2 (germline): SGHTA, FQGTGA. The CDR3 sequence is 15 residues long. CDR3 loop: CASSTAGSSYNEQFF. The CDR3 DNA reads TGTGCCAGCAGCACAGCGGGGAGCTCCTACAATGAGCAGTTCTTC. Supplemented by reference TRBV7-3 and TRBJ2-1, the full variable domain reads GAGVSQTPSNKVTEKGKYVELRCDPISGHTALYWYRQSLGQGPEFLIYFQGTGAADDSGLPNDRFFAVRPEGSVSTLKIQRTERGDSAVYLCASSTAGSSYNEQFFGPGTRLTVL.